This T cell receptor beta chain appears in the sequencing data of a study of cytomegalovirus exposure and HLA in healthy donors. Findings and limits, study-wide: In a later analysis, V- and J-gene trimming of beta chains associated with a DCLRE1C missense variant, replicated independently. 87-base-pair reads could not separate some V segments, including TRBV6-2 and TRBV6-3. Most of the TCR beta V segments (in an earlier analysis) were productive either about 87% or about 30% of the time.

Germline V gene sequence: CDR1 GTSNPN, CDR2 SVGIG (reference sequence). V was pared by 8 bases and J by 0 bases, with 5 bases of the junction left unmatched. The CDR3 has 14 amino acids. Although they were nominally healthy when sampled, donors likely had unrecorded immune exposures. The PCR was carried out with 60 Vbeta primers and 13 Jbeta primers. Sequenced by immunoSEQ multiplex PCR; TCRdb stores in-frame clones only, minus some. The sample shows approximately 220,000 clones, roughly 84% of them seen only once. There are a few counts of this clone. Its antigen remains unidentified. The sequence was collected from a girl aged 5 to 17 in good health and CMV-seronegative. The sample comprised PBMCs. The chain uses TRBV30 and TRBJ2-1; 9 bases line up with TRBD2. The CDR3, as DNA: TGTGCCCTAATGGGACTAGCCTCCTACAATGAGCAGTTCTTC. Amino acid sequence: CALMGLASYNEQFF. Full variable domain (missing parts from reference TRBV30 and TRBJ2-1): SQTIHQWPATLVQPVGSPLSLECTVEGTSNPNLYWYRQAAGRGLQLLFYSVGIGQISSEVPQNLSASRPQDRQFILSSKKLLLSDSGFYLCALMGLASYNEQFFGPGTRLTVL.